This TCR beta chain was identified during a study of CD8 T cells in ankylosing spondylitis. Only one count was recorded for this clonotype. Each CDR3 protein is one row after TCRdb ran MiXCR on the 5' RACE reads. Here the sample spans about 160,000 distinct CDR3 sequences, around 16% being singletons. Germline V lookup: CDR1 MDHEN, CDR2 SYDVKM. V was pared by 7 bases and J by 8 bases, with 17 bases between. This CDR3 has 14 residues. Source material: blood, either unsorted or a sorted T cell fraction (not recorded which). This sequence joins TRBV28 and TRBJ1-4; D gene uncertain. The TCR originated in a male donor with ankylosing spondylitis or in good health (not recorded which). The CDR3 region is CASIPSVGLEKLFF. The CDR3 region has the DNA TGTGCCAGCATCCCCAGCGTGGGGTTGGAAAAACTGTTTTTT.